This T cell receptor (beta chain) was sequenced for a study of blood T cell repertoires in COVID-19. On the study more broadly: The origin of the acute and convalescent COVID-19 samples was the United States, Italy and Spain.

Data came from immunoSEQ multiplex PCR; TCRdb stores just in-frame clones and leaves some out. The table records roughly 180,000 clones, around 86% of them present only once. The CDR3 is 15 residues long. Germline lookup yields CDR1 SSHAT and CDR2 FNYEAQ (reference sequence). On this clone: The junction departs from the called germline gene at one end, perhaps through a read error.

This sequence originates from a woman in her 30s who had recovered from COVID-19. Source material: PBMCs or T cells enriched from blood (not recorded which). The V call is TRBV7-7, the J call TRBJ1-2; the match to TRBD1 covers 9 bases. CDR3: CASRGTGPNGDGYTF. CDR3 bases: TGTGCTAGCAGGGGGACAGGGCCGAATGGAGATGGCTACACCTTC. Looking up the rest from reference TRBV7-7 and TRBJ1-2 gives the full variable domain: GAGVSQSPRYKVTKRGQDVTLRCDPISSHATLYWYQQALGQGPEFLTYFNYEAQPDKSGLPSDRFSAERPEGSISTLTIQRTEQRDSAMYRCASRGTGPNGDGYTFGSGTRLTVV.